One and the same sample provided the 26 T cell receptor beta chains below, sequenced in a study of blood T cell repertoires in COVID-19. Generated by immunoSEQ multiplex PCR, the TCRdb table keeps only in-frame clones and is missing some. The table has about 160,000 clones, about 85% seen once. Sequenced: peripheral blood. The receptors originated from a man between 60 and 75 years old who had recovered from COVID-19.

V and J are TRBV25-1 and TRBJ2-5, with a possible D match to TRBD1 (5 bases). Trimming pared 4 bases from V and 10 bases from J, leaving 19 bases between. Germline CDR1 reads MGHDK; CDR2 reads SYGVNS. This CDR3 region has 14 residues. CDR3 nucleotide sequence: TGTGCCAGCAGTGGAGGAAGGGGTGATAGGAACCAGTACTTC. Translating it yields CASSGGRGDRNQYF.

This clone was counted between two and nine times. V is TRBV7-3 and J is TRBJ2-2, with TRBD1 identical over 7 bases. The junction had 0 bases not matched to a gene; V was cut back by 1 base and J by 1 base. Looked up from germline, CDR1 is SGHTA and CDR2 is FQGTGA. CDR3 length: 15 residues. CDR3 protein: CASSLRDRNTGELFF. DNA for the CDR3: TGTGCCAGCAGCTTAAGGGACAGGAACACCGGGGAGCTGTTTTTT. Complete variable domain (other parts from reference TRBV7-3 and TRBJ2-2): GAGVSQTPSNKVTEKGKYVELRCDPISGHTALYWYRQSLGQGPEFLIYFQGTGAADDSGLPNDRFFAVRPEGSVSTLKIQRTERGDSAVYLCASSLRDRNTGELFFGEGSRLTVL.

The rearrangement links TRBV4-2 to TRBJ1-2; D gene ambiguous. Trimming removed 5 bases at V and 7 bases at J, with 20 bases between. The CDR3 is made up of 15 amino acids. Germline values: CDR1 LGHNA, CDR2 YNFKEQ. CDR3: CASSSGSRRVGGYTF. In DNA, the CDR3 is TGTGCCAGCAGCTCCGGGTCAAGGAGGGTAGGTGGCTACACCTTC.

The V call is TRBV29-1, the J call TRBJ2-7, with 7 bases that match TRBD2. The CDR3 length is 12 residues. Per the germline V gene, CDR1 is SQVTM and CDR2 is ANQGSEA. Unmatched junction bases numbered 10, after V lost 7 bases and J lost 7 bases. The CDR3 nucleotides are TGCAGCGCCACACCGGGAGGAGGGGAGCAGTACTTC. This gives the protein CSATPGGGEQYF.

CDR3 sequence (DNA): TGTGCCAGCAGTTTAGCGGGGGGGGACTACACCTTC. It is translated as CASSLAGGDYTF. V and J are TRBV12-3 or TRBV12-4 and TRBJ1-2; possible D gene TRBD1, 5 bases. V lost 0 bases and J lost 10, with 9 bases in between. The CDR3 sequence is 12 residues long.

This chain connects TRBV19 to TRBJ1-5; no definite D call. This CDR3 is 15 amino acids long. The V gene's germline CDR1 is LNHDA and CDR2 SQIVND (reference sequence). Trimming shortened V by 5 bases and J by 7 bases, and 18 bases separated the two germline ends. CDR3 DNA: TGTGCCAGTAGTTTACTACCGGTCCGCGACCAGCCCCAGCATTTT. Translating gives CASSLLPVRDQPQHF.

This chain links TRBV24-1 with TRBJ2-3; a possible D gene is TRBD2 (5 bases). V dropped 5 bases and J dropped 3 bases, with 17 bases sitting between them. The CDR3 extends over 16 amino acids. From germline, CDR1 is KGHDR and CDR2 SFDVKD. The CDR3 reads CATSGGETDSTDTQYF. The DNA for the CDR3 is TGTGCCACCAGTGGAGGAGAGACGGACTCAACAGATACGCAGTATTTT.

This chain connects TRBV4-1 to TRBJ2-5; 8 bases are shared with TRBD1. The CDR3 runs 13 residues. V lost 5 bases to trimming and J lost 3 bases; unmatched junction nucleotides: 2. Germline CDR1 reads MGHRA; CDR2 reads YSYEKL. The CDR3 spells CASSKQGEETQYF. In nucleotides, the CDR3 is TGCGCCAGCAGCAAACAGGGGGAAGAGACCCAGTACTTC.

V gene TRBV6-2 or TRBV6-3 combines with J gene TRBJ1-2; D not resolved. CDR1 and CDR2 (germline): MNHEY, SVGEGT. The V gene lost 2 bases and the J gene lost 5 bases, with 12 bases spanning the gap. The CDR3 runs to 14 residues. This chain's CDR3 is CASSYRSNGYGYTF. The CDR3 coding sequence is TGTGCCAGCAGTTACCGTTCAAACGGTTATGGCTACACCTTC.

The chain combines TRBV7-2 with TRBJ1-4; D is possibly TRBD1 (5 bases). Germline-derived CDR1 and CDR2 are SGHTA and FQGNSA. This CDR3 is 15 amino acids long. Trimming stripped 4 bases from V and 2 bases from J, with 11 bases between. The chain's CDR3 is CASSSQEGTNEKLFF. In nucleotides, the CDR3 is TGTGCCAGCAGCTCGCAGGAGGGGACTAATGAAAAACTGTTTTTT.

The chain employs TRBV4-1 and TRBJ1-1; 7 positions match TRBD1. This CDR3 has 14 amino acids. CDR1 MGHRA and CDR2 YSYEKL come from the germline V gene. The J segment lost 5 bases and the V segment lost 5 bases, leaving 8 bases of the junction unmatched. DNA for the CDR3: TGCGCCAGCAGCTCCAGGGGGGAGTATACTGAAGCTTTCTTT. The encoded protein is CASSSRGEYTEAFF.

CDR3 region: CASSQPSTGGYGYTF. CDR3 in DNA: TGTGCCAGCAGCCAACCCTCGACAGGGGGCTATGGCTACACCTTC. This sequence joins TRBV3-1 (or the pseudogene TRBV3-2) and TRBJ1-2; 9 bases agree with TRBD1. CDR3 length: 15 amino acids. Losses at the gene ends were 2 bases for V and 4 bases for J; bases not matched to a gene: 5. Germline values: CDR1 LGHDT, CDR2 YNNKEL (reference sequence).

The chain employs TRBV12-5 and TRBJ2-3; D possibly corresponds to TRBD1 (5 bases). Germline V gene lookup returns CDR1 LGHNT and CDR2 FRNRAP. Trimming removed 8 bases at V and 5 bases at J, with 17 bases between. CDR3 length equals 14 residues. The CDR3 here is CASTKTANGDTQYF. CDR3 in DNA: TGTGCTAGTACAAAGACAGCCAATGGAGATACGCAGTATTTT. Looking up the rest from reference TRBV12-5 and TRBJ2-3 gives the full variable domain: DARVTQTPRHKVTEMGQEVTMRCQPILGHNTVFWYRQTMMQGLELLAYFRNRAPLDDSGMPKDRFSAEMPDATLATLKIQPSEPRDSAVYFCASTKTANGDTQYFGPGTRLTVL.

The chain links TRBV6-5 to TRBJ1-1; no reliable D call. This CDR3 is 15 amino acids long. Germline CDR1 MNHEY, CDR2 SVGAGI. V shed 2 bases and J shed 1 base, with 11 bases lying between them. The CDR3 sequence is CASSYGAQQNTEAFF. CDR3 in DNA: TGTGCCAGCAGTTACGGAGCCCAGCAGAACACTGAAGCTTTCTTT.

The CDR3 loop is CASSPGHLGSYEQYF. The CDR3 coding sequence is TGTGCCAGCAGCCCGGGACATCTTGGCTCCTACGAGCAGTACTTC. V is TRBV5-6 and J is TRBJ2-7; D is perhaps TRBD1 (6 bases). CDR1 is SGHDT and CDR2 is YYEEEE in the germline V gene. The CDR3 sequence is 15 residues long. Between the trimmed V and J ends, which lost 4 bases and 0 bases, there was a span of 14 bases.

The rearrangement uses TRBV5-1 and TRBJ2-7; maybe TRBD2 (7 bases). This CDR3 has 15 amino acids. In germline, CDR1 is SGHRS, CDR2 YFSETQ. V was pared by 0 bases and J by 6 bases, with 16 bases between. The chain's CDR3 is CASSLEAGRGAEQYF. The DNA for the CDR3 is TGCGCCAGCAGCTTGGAAGCTGGCCGGGGGGCCGAGCAGTACTTC.

The rearrangement uses TRBV18 and TRBJ1-1; D unresolved. Per the germline V gene, CDR1 is KGHSH and CDR2 is LQKENI. Between the trimmed V and J ends, which lost 0 bases and 1 base, there was a span of 6 bases. This CDR3 comprises 14 residues. The CDR3 reads CASSPPSRNTEAFF. The CDR3 coding sequence is TGTGCCAGCTCACCACCGTCTAGGAACACTGAAGCTTTCTTT.

This rearrangement joins TRBV9 to TRBJ1-5; the match to TRBD1 covers 11 bases. The CDR3 sequence is 15 residues long. Looked up from germline, CDR1 is SGDLS and CDR2 is YYNGEE. The J segment lost 4 bases and the V segment lost 5 bases, leaving 5 bases of the junction unmatched. As DNA, the CDR3 is TGTGCCAGCAGTCTTGGGACAGGGGGAAATCAGCCCCAGCATTTT. The encoded protein is CASSLGTGGNQPQHF.

A few counts support this clone. The CDR3 DNA follows: TGCGCCAGCAGCCAAGGAGGTCCCGAGCAGTACTTC. Amino acid sequence: CASSQGGPEQYF. The gene calls are TRBV5-1 and TRBJ2-7, with a tentative D call TRBD2 (5 bases). V lost 4 bases and J 6 bases, leaving 11 bases between the germline ends. The germline gives CDR1 SGHRS, CDR2 YFSETQ. The CDR3 length is 12 residues.

The chain couples TRBV5-1 to TRBJ2-1, with 7 positions matching TRBD1. V dropped 0 bases and J dropped 10; count of bases not matched to a gene: 7. From germline, CDR1 is SGHRS and CDR2 YFSETQ. CDR3 length: 14 residues. CDR3 nucleotides: TGCGCCAGCAGCTTGGGGACAGGTCCTGGGGAGCAGTTCTTC. Protein product: CASSLGTGPGEQFF.

The chain combines TRBV6-1 with TRBJ2-3; perhaps TRBD2 as D (7 bases). V was shortened by 1 base and J by 6 bases, with 20 bases between the two germline ends. CDR1 is MNHNS, CDR2 SASEGT, per germline. The CDR3 runs 17 residues. CDR3 in amino acids: CASSEESEEGGRDTQYF. CDR3 in DNA: TGTGCCAGCAGTGAAGAATCCGAGGAGGGGGGGAGGGATACGCAGTATTTT.

Worth noting for this clone: One junction end disagrees with the germline gene, perhaps due to a read error. The V gene is TRBV7-7, the J gene TRBJ1-1; maybe TRBD1 (6 bases). The germline V gene encodes CDR1 SSHAT and CDR2 FNYEAQ (reference sequence). The CDR3 has 14 residues. The CDR3 nucleotides are TGTGCTAGCAGCTTAAGGGGGGGAGGCACTGAAGCTTTCTTT. This codes for CASSLRGGGTEAFF.

V gene TRBV21-1 combines with J gene TRBJ2-1; the D call TRBD2 from the table was never checked on the DNA. TRBV21-1 is termed a pseudogene. The CDR3 sequence is 19 residues long. CDR3 sequence: CASSKGPSRGGSSYNEQFF. CDR3 DNA: TGTGCCAGCAGCAAAGGACCCTCCAGAGGCGGGTCTTCCTACAATGAGCAGTTCTTC.

The V call is TRBV9, the J call TRBJ2-5; TRBD2 matches at 12 bases. The ends lost 4 bases at V and 4 bases at J; junction bases unmatched: 11. The V gene's germline CDR1 is SGDLS and CDR2 YYNGEE. CDR3 size: 17 residues. The CDR3 spells CASSRVASGGAGETQYF. The CDR3 nucleotides are TGTGCCAGCAGCCGAGTCGCTAGCGGGGGGGCAGGAGAGACCCAGTACTTC.

V gene TRBV5-1 combines with J gene TRBJ2-3; possibly TRBD2 for D (6 bases). Looked up from germline, CDR1 is SGHRS and CDR2 is YFSETQ. This CDR3 has 13 amino acids. V gave up 4 bases and J gave up 4 bases, with 10 bases separating them. DNA for the CDR3: TGCGCCAGCAGCCCGGGGGTTGCAGATACGCAGTATTTT. Translation gives CASSPGVADTQYF.

The chain links TRBV7-9 to TRBJ2-4, with 9 bases that match TRBD1. CDR3 length equals 15 residues. Germline CDR1 SEHNR, CDR2 FQNEAQ (reference sequence). Germline trimming cut 5 bases from V and 8 bases from J; bases unmatched to any gene: 10. CDR3 nucleotide sequence: TGTGCCAGCAGCCAGCCCCCGGGACAGGGTTACATTCAGTACTTC. It translates to CASSQPPGQGYIQYF.